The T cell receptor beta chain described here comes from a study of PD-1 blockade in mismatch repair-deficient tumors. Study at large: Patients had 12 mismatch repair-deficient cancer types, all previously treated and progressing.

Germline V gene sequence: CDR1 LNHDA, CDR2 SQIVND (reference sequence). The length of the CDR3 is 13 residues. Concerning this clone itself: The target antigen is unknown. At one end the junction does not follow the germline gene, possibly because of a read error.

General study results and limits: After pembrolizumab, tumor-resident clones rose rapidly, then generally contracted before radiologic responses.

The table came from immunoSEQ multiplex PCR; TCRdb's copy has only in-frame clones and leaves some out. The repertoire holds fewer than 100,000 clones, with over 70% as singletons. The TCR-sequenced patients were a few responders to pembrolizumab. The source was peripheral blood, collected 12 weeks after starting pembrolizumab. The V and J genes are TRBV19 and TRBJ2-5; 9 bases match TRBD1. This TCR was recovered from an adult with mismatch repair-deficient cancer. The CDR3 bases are TGTGCCAGTAGTGTAGACAGGGGGGAGACCCAGTACTTC. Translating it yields CASSVDRGETQYF. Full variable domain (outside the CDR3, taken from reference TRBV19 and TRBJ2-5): DGGITQSPKYLFRKEGQNVTLSCEQNLNHDAMYWYRQDPGQGLRLIYYSQIVNDFQKGDIAEGYSVSREKKESFPLTVTSAQKNPTAFYLCASSVDRGETQYFGPGTRLLVL.